These 15 T cell receptor beta chains share one sample of origin, sequenced in a study of CD8 T cells in Susac syndrome. The RNA input was about 0.5 to 1 ug, and it was reverse transcribed with random hexamers. Each CDR3 protein gets one entry after TCRdb re-called the immunoSEQ multiplex PCR reads with MiXCR. The profile shows about 130,000 distinct CDR3 sequences, roughly 96% of them singletons. Material: CD4+ T cells from PBMCs. Receptors were obtained from a human donor in good health.

The chain carries TRBV6-6 and TRBJ2-1; D may be TRBD1 or TRBD2 (6 bases each). Trimming left V 5 bases short and J 6 bases short, with 17 bases between. In germline, CDR1 is MNHNY, CDR2 SVGAGI (reference sequence). The length of the CDR3 is 15 residues. The CDR3 protein is CASSRGPSSSNEQFF. The CDR3 coding sequence is TGTGCCAGCAGTCGGGGGCCCTCATCATCCAATGAGCAGTTCTTC.

The V and J genes are TRBV28 and TRBJ2-2; D ambiguous. Looked up from germline, CDR1 is MDHEN and CDR2 is SYDVKM. The CDR3 is made up of 15 amino acids. Trimming shortened V by 3 bases and J by 4 bases, and 12 bases separated the two germline ends. The CDR3 here is CASSFRLPGTGELFF. The CDR3 coding sequence is TGTGCCAGCAGTTTCAGGCTCCCGGGCACCGGGGAGCTGTTTTTT. The complete variable domain, with remaining parts taken from reference TRBV28 and TRBJ2-2, reads DVKVTQSSRYLVKRTGEKVFLECVQDMDHENMFWYRQDPGLGLRLIYFSYDVKMKEKGDIPEGYSVSREKKERFSLILESASTNQTSMYLCASSFRLPGTGELFFGEGSRLTVL.

V and J are TRBV29-1 and TRBJ1-5; a weak D match, TRBD1 (5 bases). V was pared by 3 bases and J by 8 bases, with 26 bases between. The CDR3 contains 17 residues. Per germline, CDR1 SQVTM and CDR2 ANQGSEA. The CDR3 sequence is CSVEAGRQLLTREPQHF. Here the CDR3 DNA reads TGCAGCGTTGAGGCAGGGCGGCAACTTTTGACAAGGGAGCCCCAGCATTTT.

This sequence joins TRBV6-2 or TRBV6-3 and TRBJ2-4; D unresolved. Germline CDR1 MNHEY, CDR2 SVGEGT. The CDR3 has 14 residues. The V end was cut by 7 bases, the J end by 6 bases, with 16 bases between. CDR3 DNA: TGTGCCAGCACCTCTTACGCGGCTCTAAACATTCAGTACTTC. Translating gives CASTSYAALNIQYF.

The V and J genes are TRBV27 and TRBJ2-2, with a tentative D call TRBD1 (6 bases). Trimming cost V 5 bases and J 6 bases, with 16 bases left between them. CDR3 size: 15 residues. CDR1 and CDR2 (germline): MNHEY, SMNVEV (reference sequence). The CDR3, as DNA: TGTGCCAGCAGTCTGAACAGGGTCGGGGCCGGGGAGCTGTTTTTT. Encoded protein: CASSLNRVGAGELFF.

The chain has TRBV7-2 and TRBJ2-7, with D perhaps assigned TRBD1 or TRBD2 (5 bases each). The germline gives CDR1 SGHTA, CDR2 FQGNSA. This CDR3 is 15 amino acids long. V was pared by 1 base and J by 6 bases, with 16 bases between. The CDR3 DNA reads as TGTGCCAGCAGCTTAGAAGAGGGGTCGGGTCGCGAGCAGTACTTC. Translating gives CASSLEEGSGREQYF.

V and J are TRBV5-6 and TRBJ2-1; D gene ambiguous. The CDR3 spans 15 residues. Trimming removed 3 bases from V and 4 bases from J, with 14 bases in between. CDR1 SGHDT and CDR2 YYEEEE come from the germline V gene. Here the CDR3 reads CASSSYAYPYNEQFF. CDR3 nucleotides: TGTGCCAGCAGCTCCTACGCCTATCCTTACAATGAGCAGTTCTTC.

This chain links TRBV20-1 with TRBJ2-1; 9 nucleotides align to TRBD2. Germline V gene sequence: CDR1 DFQATT, CDR2 SNEGSKA (reference sequence). The CDR3 is 17 residues long. The V and J ends lost 1 base and 1 base, in that order; junction bases with no gene match: 8. Written as DNA, the CDR3 is TGCAGTGCTAGAGGTCCAGCGGGACTAGCTTCCTACAATGAGCAGTTCTTC. Its protein product is CSARGPAGLASYNEQFF.

The gene calls are TRBV29-1 and TRBJ2-1, with 11 bases fitting TRBD2. J lost 2 bases, V lost 6 bases, and 3 bases had no gene match. Germline-derived CDR1 and CDR2 are SQVTM and ANQGSEA. This CDR3 spans 14 amino acids. The chain's CDR3 is CSVGLAVTYNEQFF. CDR3 coding DNA: TGCAGCGTGGGACTAGCGGTAACCTACAATGAGCAGTTCTTC.

V and J are TRBV29-1 and TRBJ2-7; D perhaps matches TRBD1 (7 bases). Germline V lookup: CDR1 SQVTM, CDR2 ANQGSEA. The CDR3 runs to 12 residues. Between the trimmed V and J ends, which lost 7 bases and 2 bases, there was a span of 12 bases. CDR3 DNA: TGCAGCGCCAGGGGGGCCGCCTACGAGCAGTACTTC. Protein product: CSARGAAYEQYF.

The gene calls are TRBV5-1 and TRBJ2-1; TRBD2 agrees at 9 bases. Germline CDR1 SGHRS, CDR2 YFSETQ. CDR3 length: 16 residues. V lost 3 bases, J lost 0 bases, and 4 bases stayed unmatched. As DNA, the CDR3 is TGCGCCAGCAGCTGGACTAGCGTTAGCTCCTACAATGAGCAGTTCTTC. It specifies CASSWTSVSSYNEQFF.

The chain employs TRBV29-1 and TRBJ1-5; no reliable D call. The CDR3 contains 13 residues. Deletions cut 3 bases from V and 7 bases from J, with 13 bases between. CDR1 is SQVTM, CDR2 ANQGSEA, per germline. The chain's CDR3 is CSVEGSAGQPQHF. In DNA form, the CDR3 reads TGCAGCGTTGAGGGGTCAGCGGGGCAGCCCCAGCATTTT.

The count of this clonotype is one. The chain combines TRBV9 with TRBJ2-1, with 10 nucleotides matching TRBD2. This CDR3 has 14 residues. The V segment lost 3 bases and the J segment 8 bases; nucleotides outside the gene matches: 5. The germline V gene has CDR1 SGDLS and CDR2 YYNGEE. The CDR3 DNA sequence: TGTGCCAGCAGCGACCCGGGACTAGCGCATGAGCAGTTCTTC. Its translation: CASSDPGLAHEQFF.

The chain uses TRBV3-1 and TRBJ1-2; the match to TRBD1 covers 7 bases. The CDR3 totals 17 residues. Losses at the gene ends were 3 bases for V and 0 bases for J; bases not matched to a gene: 10. CDR1 LGHDT and CDR2 YNNKEL come from the germline V gene (reference sequence). CDR3 in amino acids: CASSHSNRGSANYGYTF. The CDR3 DNA follows: TGTGCCAGCAGCCATTCGAACAGGGGATCAGCTAACTATGGCTACACCTTC. Supplemented by reference TRBV3-1 and TRBJ1-2, the full variable domain reads DTAVSQTPKYLVTQMGNDKSIKCEQNLGHDTMYWYKQDSKKFLKIMFSYNNKELIINETVPNRFSPKSPDKAHLNLHINSLELGDSAVYFCASSHSNRGSANYGYTFGSGTRLTVV.

The chain recombines TRBV7-6 with TRBJ1-1; perhaps TRBD1 as D (5 bases). Germline V CDR1 and CDR2: SGHVS, FNYEAQ. Trimming stripped 6 bases from V and 0 bases from J, with 8 bases between. CDR3 length: 13 amino acids. The CDR3 sequence: CASRQDMNTEAFF. CDR3 bases: TGTGCCAGCAGACAGGACATGAACACTGAAGCTTTCTTT.